Below, 10 T cell receptor beta chains from the same sample are listed, as sequenced in a study of blood T cell repertoires in COVID-19. Data came from immunoSEQ multiplex PCR; TCRdb stores just in-frame clones and leaves some out. The table lists under 250,000 clones, 80% of them singletons, with about 7% in the top ten. What was sequenced was peripheral blood. Receptors originate from a woman between 65 and 79 years old with acute or convalescent COVID-19.

J is TRBJ1-1 and V is TRBV29-1, with D unresolved. Between the trimmed V and J ends, which lost 1 base and 5 bases, there was a span of 14 bases. The CDR3 is 14 residues long. Germline assignment: CDR1 SQVTM and CDR2 ANQGSEA. CDR3 sequence reads: CSVEGFLGVTEAFF. The CDR3 bases are TGCAGCGTTGAAGGGTTCCTCGGAGTAACTGAAGCTTTCTTT.

The genes are TRBV18 and TRBJ2-2, with 7 bases lining up with TRBD2. Germline CDR1 reads KGHSH; CDR2 reads LQKENI. The trim removed 1 base at V and 7 bases at J, leaving 6 bases unmatched. This CDR3 has 15 amino acids. The CDR3 nucleotides are TGTGCCAGCTCACCACTGTCGGGGACTAACGGGGAGCTGTTTTTT. Encoded protein: CASSPLSGTNGELFF. The full variable domain, rest sourced from reference TRBV18 and TRBJ2-2, is NAGVMQNPRHLVRRRGQEARLRCSPMKGHSHVYWYRQLPEEGLKFMVYLQKENIIDESGMPKERFSAEFPKEGPSILRIQQVVRGDSAAYFCASSPLSGTNGELFFGEGSRLTVL.

This rearrangement joins TRBV3-1 (or the pseudogene TRBV3-2) to TRBJ2-4; D is undetermined. The germline gives CDR1 LGHDT, CDR2 YNNKEL (reference sequence). Trimming took 0 bases from V and 0 from J, leaving 6 bases between them. CDR3 length: 15 amino acids. The CDR3 DNA sequence: TGTGCCAGCAGCCAAGAATCCTTAGCCAAAAACATTCAGTACTTC. Translation: CASSQESLAKNIQYF.

This clone was found a few times. This chain connects TRBV6-1 to TRBJ1-1; tentative D call: TRBD1 (5 bases). Between the trimmed V and J ends, which lost 1 base and 1 base, there was a span of 7 bases. Germline CDR1 reads MNHNS; CDR2 reads SASEGT. This CDR3 has 14 amino acids. The CDR3 sequence is CASSEVGQNTEAFF. The CDR3 coding sequence is TGTGCCAGCAGTGAAGTCGGACAGAACACTGAAGCTTTCTTT.

The chain recombines TRBV7-8 with TRBJ1-5; D is unclear. Per germline, CDR1 SGHVS and CDR2 FQNEAQ. The CDR3 has 13 amino acids. The V end was cut by 7 bases, the J end by 2 bases, with 9 bases between. The CDR3 protein is CASNNNGNQPQHF. For the CDR3, the DNA is TGTGCCAGCAACAACAACGGCAATCAGCCCCAGCATTTT. Filled out from reference TRBV7-8 and TRBJ1-5, the complete variable domain reads GAGVSQSPRYKVAKRGQDVALRCDPISGHVSLFWYQQALGQGPEFLTYFQNEAQLDKSGLPSDRFFAERPEGSVSTLKIQRTQQEDSAVYLCASNNNGNQPQHFGDGTRLSIL.

The chain carries TRBV5-1 and TRBJ2-3; 8 nucleotides agree with TRBD2. This CDR3 contains 15 residues. Germline-derived CDR1 and CDR2 are SGHRS and YFSETQ. Unmatched junction bases numbered 9, after V lost 3 bases and J lost 6 bases. The CDR3 DNA is TGCGCCAGCAGCTGGGATAGCGGGGTTTTGGATACGCAGTATTTT. It specifies CASSWDSGVLDTQYF.

The J gene is TRBJ2-2, the V gene TRBV13, with 7 bases fitting TRBD1. CDR3 length: 15 residues. J gave up 5 bases and V 3 bases, and 6 bases lay outside the gene matches. Germline CDR1 and CDR2: PRHDT and FYEKMQ (reference sequence). The CDR3 is CASSFPGQRTGELFF. CDR3 DNA: TGTGCCAGCAGCTTTCCGGGACAGCGAACCGGGGAGCTGTTTTTT. Based on the CDR3 plus reference TRBV13 and TRBJ2-2, the full variable domain is AAGVIQSPRHLIKEKRETATLKCYPIPRHDTVYWYQQGPGQDPQFLISFYEKMQSDKGSIPDRFSAQQFSDYHSELNMSSLELGDSALYFCASSFPGQRTGELFFGEGSRLTVL.

This chain uses TRBV9 with TRBJ1-2, with D possibly TRBD1 on 6 matching bases. The germline V gene encodes CDR1 SGDLS and CDR2 YYNGEE. V shed 3 bases and J shed 7 bases, with 16 bases lying between them. This CDR3 spans 14 amino acids. CDR3 loop: CASSGTGSEGGYTF. The DNA of the CDR3 is TGTGCCAGCAGCGGAACAGGGAGCGAGGGTGGCTACACCTTC.

The rearrangement joins TRBV6-5 to TRBJ1-3; no firm D call. This CDR3 region has 13 residues. Germline CDR1 is MNHEY and CDR2 is SVGAGI. The germline V and J ends were trimmed by 9 bases and 4 bases, with 13 bases remaining between them. The CDR3 here is CASTSAPGNTIYF. The CDR3 coding sequence is TGTGCCAGTACCAGCGCTCCGGGAAACACCATATATTTT.

The chain joins TRBV19 to TRBJ2-7; weak D call: TRBD1 (6 bases). Germline lookup yields CDR1 LNHDA and CDR2 SQIVND (reference sequence). This CDR3 is built from 17 residues. V lost 5 bases to trimming and J lost 4 bases, with 24 bases between them. CDR3 nucleotide sequence: TGTGCCAGTAGTGATTGCTACAGGGTTGTCGCGAGGTACGAGCAGTACGTC. This encodes CASSDCYRVVARYEQYV.